Detailed here is one TCR beta chain. This entry is derived from a study of blood T cell repertoires in COVID-19. The table came from immunoSEQ multiplex PCR; TCRdb's copy has only in-frame clones and leaves some out. The sample includes about 87,000 clones, less than 95% of them seen just once. Per germline, CDR1 LNHDA and CDR2 SQIVND (reference sequence). CDR3 size: 15 residues. V gave up 0 bases and J gave up 3 bases; unmatched junction bases: 4. Enrolment of Seattle patients took place during active infection, and they were followed longitudinally. The specimen was peripheral blood. The chain has TRBV19 and TRBJ2-7, with 8 bases fitting TRBD1. This TCR was sampled from a young man with COVID-19, enrolled during active disease. This chain's CDR3 is CASSIDGTGLYEQYF. CDR3 nucleotides: TGTGCCAGTAGTATAGATGGGACAGGACTCTACGAGCAGTACTTC. The full variable domain, in which reference TRBV19 and TRBJ2-7 provide the parts outside the CDR3, is DGGITQSPKYLFRKEGQNVTLSCEQNLNHDAMYWYRQDPGQGLRLIYYSQIVNDFQKGDIAEGYSVSREKKESFPLTVTSAQKNPTAFYLCASSIDGTGLYEQYFGPGTRLTVT.